This T cell receptor beta chain was sequenced in a study of blood T cell repertoires in COVID-19. In this sample, this clone turned up a few times. Trimming cost V 5 bases and J 4 bases; bases outside gene matches: 3. Germline CDR1 is MDHEN and CDR2 is SYDVKM. The CDR3 loop spans 16 amino acids. Original handling: Amplification from reference gene primers served as the basis for estimated nucleated cell counts. Measured with immunoSEQ multiplex PCR; TCRdb has only the in-frame clones, and not every one. Clone size and V and J calls were adopted from that table, with D and trimming inferred from the DNA. The data show around 400,000 clones, 88% seen once.

The sample was PBMCs or T cells enriched from blood (not recorded which). The sequence came from a woman younger than 35 who had been exposed to COVID-19. The V and J genes are TRBV28 and TRBJ2-2; 14 nucleotides line up with TRBD2. The CDR3 region is CASSLGTSGSTGELFF. The CDR3 DNA reads TGTGCCAGCAGTCTAGGGACTAGCGGGAGCACCGGGGAGCTGTTTTTT. The variable domain in full, completed from reference TRBV28 and TRBJ2-2, reads DVKVTQSSRYLVKRTGEKVFLECVQDMDHENMFWYRQDPGLGLRLIYFSYDVKMKEKGDIPEGYSVSREKKERFSLILESASTNQTSMYLCASSLGTSGSTGELFFGEGSRLTVL.